The 14 T cell receptor beta chains in this list originate from one sample, sequenced in a study of blood T cells in healthy people across ages. With a J-beta primer mix and a sample-barcoded 5' primer, a second PCR ran roughly 6 to 11 cycles. TCRdb recomputed calls from the 5' RACE reads with MiXCR, one row per CDR3 protein. The sample has fewer than 2,000,000 distinct CDR3 sequences; about two fifths are singletons. The specimen sequenced was blood. The receptors come from a human donor in good health.

The genes are TRBV5-1 and TRBJ2-4; maybe TRBD1 (7 bases). Germline-derived CDR1 and CDR2 are SGHRS and YFSETQ. V was clipped by 0 bases and J by 13 bases, with 23 bases between them. The CDR3 has 16 amino acids. CDR3 amino acids: CASSLGGGTAYNEQYF. The CDR3 DNA follows: TGCGCCAGCAGCTTGGGAGGAGGGACAGCGTACAATGAGCAGTACTTC.

V gene TRBV7-9 combines with J gene TRBJ2-1; D perhaps matches TRBD2 (6 bases). The germline V gene encodes CDR1 SEHNR and CDR2 FQNEAQ (reference sequence). Between the trimmed V and J ends, which lost 4 bases and 7 bases, there was a span of 23 bases. The length of the CDR3 is 17 residues. The CDR3 protein is CASSSRRVEGPGNEQFF. Here the CDR3 DNA reads TGTGCCAGCAGCTCCCGACGAGTGGAGGGGCCAGGGAATGAGCAGTTCTTC.

V usage is TRBV29-1 and J usage is TRBJ2-7, with 8 bases that match TRBD1. This CDR3 contains 14 residues. With V trimmed by 1 base and J by 3 bases, 5 bases remained unmatched. The germline V gene encodes CDR1 SQVTM and CDR2 ANQGSEA. The DNA for the CDR3 is TGCAGCGTTGAAGGCGGGACAGGCGTCTACGAGCAGTACTTC. It codes for CSVEGGTGVYEQYF.

V is TRBV6-6 and J is TRBJ2-3, with 8 nucleotides matching TRBD2. Germline CDR1 MNHNY, CDR2 SVGAGI (reference sequence). This CDR3 is built from 13 residues. The CDR3 sequence: CGVKRGFPDTQYF. The CDR3 DNA reads as TGTGGTGTAAAGCGGGGGTTCCCAGATACGCAGTATTTT.

V is TRBV7-2 and J is TRBJ2-5, with 8 positions matching TRBD2. Per the germline V gene, CDR1 is SGHTA and CDR2 is FQGNSA. The CDR3 contains 17 residues. The V segment lost 1 base and the J segment 5 bases; nucleotides outside the gene matches: 12. CDR3 nucleotides: TGTGCCAGCAGCTTAGTCTGGTCGGCGGGGGGATGGGAGACCCAGTACTTC. Its translation: CASSLVWSAGGWETQYF.

The chain combines TRBV13 with TRBJ1-1, with TRBD1 as a possible D gene (5 bases). Germline V gene data show CDR1 as PRHDT and CDR2 as FYEKMQ (reference sequence). This CDR3 has 15 residues. The ends were cut back, 2 bases at V and 8 bases at J, with 18 bases in the middle. The CDR3 coding sequence is TGTGCCAGCAGCTTATCGCTCGGGGGAAGCACGGAAGCTTTCTTT. It codes for CASSLSLGGSTEAFF. The full variable domain, its missing parts supplied by reference TRBV13 and TRBJ1-1, is AAGVIQSPRHLIKEKRETATLKCYPIPRHDTVYWYQQGPGQDPQFLISFYEKMQSDKGSIPDRFSAQQFSDYHSELNMSSLELGDSALYFCASSLSLGGSTEAFFGQGTRLTVV.

For this clonotype: At one boundary the junction diverges from the germline segment, which might be a read error. This chain joins TRBV3-1 and TRBJ1-2, with TRBD1 matching 7 bases. The germline V gene has CDR1 LGHDT and CDR2 YNNKEL (reference sequence). CDR3 length equals 15 residues. For the CDR3, the DNA is TGTGCCAGCAGCCAAGTCCCGACAGGGTACTATGGCCACACCTTC. The encoded protein is CASSQVPTGYYGHTF.

The V and J genes are TRBV4-3 and TRBJ2-4; a weak D match, TRBD2 (7 bases). The CDR3 sequence is 19 residues long. V was cut by 0 bases and J by 1 base, with 19 bases left in between. Germline V gene data show CDR1 as LGHNA and CDR2 as YSLEER. The CDR3 loop is CASSQEVGAGALAKNIQYF. Written as DNA, the CDR3 is TGCGCCAGCAGCCAAGAGGTCGGGGCGGGGGCTCTCGCCAAAAACATTCAGTACTTC.

Only a few counts were recorded for this clonotype. The chain couples TRBV5-1 to TRBJ2-3; tentatively, D is TRBD2 (5 bases). The CDR3 sequence is 15 residues long. The germline V gene has CDR1 SGHRS and CDR2 YFSETQ. Trimming shortened V by 1 base and J by 2 bases, and 11 bases separated the two germline ends. The CDR3 region has the DNA TGCGCCAGCAGCTTGCAGGACTCGATCACAGATACGCAGTATTTT. Protein: CASSLQDSITDTQYF.

In its sample, this clonotype was seen a few times. The chain uses TRBV6-2 or TRBV6-3 and TRBJ2-7; the D call may be TRBD1 or TRBD2 (5 bases each). Per the germline V gene, CDR1 is MNHEY and CDR2 is SVGEGT. This CDR3 region has 11 residues. V was clipped by 6 bases and J by 6 bases, with 9 bases between them. The CDR3 spells CASRSGLEQYF. For the CDR3, the DNA is TGTGCCAGCAGGTCGGGGCTCGAGCAGTACTTC.

This clonotype has more than one count but fewer than ten. The CDR3 DNA reads TGTGCCAGCAGTTTTTTGGGGGTGAACACTGAAGCTTTCTTT. Translating gives CASSFLGVNTEAFF. The chain combines TRBV28 with TRBJ1-1, with a tentative D call TRBD1 (5 bases). Germline assignment: CDR1 MDHEN and CDR2 SYDVKM. This CDR3 has 14 residues. The V gene lost 3 bases and the J gene lost 0 bases, with 8 bases spanning the gap.

This chain joins TRBV28 and TRBJ2-7; 7 nucleotides match TRBD2. V gave up 7 bases and J gave up 4 bases; unmatched junction bases: 10. The CDR3 totals 14 residues. Germline CDR1 MDHEN, CDR2 SYDVKM. Here the CDR3 reads CASTSAGVPYEQYF. The CDR3 coding sequence is TGTGCCAGCACCTCTGCGGGGGTCCCTTACGAGCAGTACTTC.

V usage is TRBV4-1 and J usage is TRBJ1-1; D might be TRBD1 (6 bases). Trimming left V 8 bases short and J 2 bases short, with 18 bases between. Germline CDR1 MGHRA, CDR2 YSYEKL. The CDR3 loop spans 15 amino acids. The CDR3 loop reads CASGAGRGGNTEAFF. Here the CDR3 DNA reads TGCGCCAGCGGCGCCGGTAGGGGGGGAAACACTGAAGCTTTCTTT.

The chain joins TRBV6-1 to TRBJ2-2, with a possible D match to TRBD2 (6 bases). V was shortened by 6 bases and J by 2 bases, with 13 bases between the two germline ends. The CDR3 is 15 amino acids. Germline V gene sequence: CDR1 MNHNS, CDR2 SASEGT. The CDR3 protein is CASRWEAGNTGELFF. The DNA for the CDR3 is TGTGCCAGCAGATGGGAAGCGGGTAACACCGGGGAGCTGTTTTTT.